What follows are 8 T cell receptor beta chains derived from one specimen sequenced in a study of T cell responses to AZD1222 COVID-19 vaccine. Here immunoSEQ multiplex PCR was the method, and the copy in TCRdb shows in-frame clones only, minus some. The sample lists about 60,000 clones; more than 70% were seen once. The material sequenced was peripheral blood, taken on day 0 of MenACWY control vaccination. The receptor set was obtained from an adult in good health.

This clone has a handful of counts. The chain has TRBV30 and TRBJ1-1, with D perhaps matching TRBD1 (5 bases). This CDR3 has 13 residues. Germline V gene lookup returns CDR1 GTSNPN and CDR2 SVGIG (reference sequence). The V and J ends lost 3 bases and 8 bases respectively, with 16 bases between them. The CDR3 DNA follows: TGTGCCTGGAGCCACGAGCAGGGTGCAGAAGCTTTCTTT. Amino acids: CAWSHEQGAEAFF.

The chain's CDR3 is CASSLDMDRGATEQFF. CDR3 sequence (DNA): TGTGCCAGCAGTCTAGACATGGACAGGGGAGCGACTGAGCAGTTCTTC. The chain combines TRBV2 with TRBJ2-1; 9 bases align to TRBD1. The CDR3 covers 16 residues. Germline V gene lookup returns CDR1 SNHLY and CDR2 FYNNEI. Trimming at V came to 5 bases and at J to 9 bases, leaving 14 bases not matched to a gene. Based on the CDR3 plus reference TRBV2 and TRBJ2-1, the full variable domain is EPEVTQTPSHQVTQMGQEVILRCVPISNHLYFYWYRQILGQKVEFLVSFYNNEISEKSEIFDDQFSVERPDGSNFTLKIRSTKLEDSAMYFCASSLDMDRGATEQFFGPGTRLTVL.

The rearrangement joins TRBV18 to TRBJ1-1; D not certain. Per the germline V gene, CDR1 is KGHSH and CDR2 is LQKENI. The CDR3 totals 11 residues. The ends were cut back, 2 bases at V and 5 bases at J, with 3 bases in the middle. CDR3 amino acids: CASSPGTEAFF. CDR3 DNA: TGTGCCAGCTCACCAGGTACTGAAGCTTTCTTT.

This chain joins TRBV7-9 and TRBJ2-3; D unclear. Per germline, CDR1 SEHNR and CDR2 FQNEAQ (reference sequence). The CDR3 is made up of 12 amino acids. V lost 5 bases, J lost 6 bases, and 9 bases lay in between. The CDR3 DNA follows: TGTGCCAGCAGCCTTTTGCGCGATACGCAGTATTTT. This translates into CASSLLRDTQYF.

The J gene is TRBJ1-2, the V gene TRBV19; 8 bases are shared with TRBD1. CDR3 length equals 13 residues. Unmatched junction bases numbered 6, after V lost 5 bases and J lost 7 bases. Germline-derived CDR1 and CDR2 are LNHDA and SQIVND (reference sequence). The CDR3 region has the DNA TGTGCCAGTAGTCCTACAGGGGGGTCTGGCTACACCTTC. Translated: CASSPTGGSGYTF.

In regard to this clone: The sample has other DNA sequences that encode this CDR3 too. The chain is built from TRBV13 and TRBJ2-2, with D hard to call. The CDR3 runs to 13 residues. The germline CDR1 and CDR2 sequences are PRHDT and FYEKMQ (reference sequence). Deletions cut 4 bases from V and 2 bases from J, with 5 bases between. The CDR3 protein is CASSSENTGELFF. CDR3 DNA: TGTGCCAGCAGCTCCGAAAACACCGGGGAGCTGTTTTTT. Filled out from reference TRBV13 and TRBJ2-2, the complete variable domain reads AAGVIQSPRHLIKEKRETATLKCYPIPRHDTVYWYQQGPGQDPQFLISFYEKMQSDKGSIPDRFSAQQFSDYHSELNMSSLELGDSALYFCASSSENTGELFFGEGSRLTVL.

This clone was found once. V and J are TRBV6-5 and TRBJ2-1; possibly TRBD2 for D (5 bases). The CDR3 is 16 amino acids. CDR1 is MNHEY, CDR2 SVGAGI, per germline. Trimming stripped 0 bases from V and 3 bases from J, with 12 bases between. DNA of the CDR3: TGTGCCAGCAGTTACTCGATCCAGCGGAGCTACAATGAGCAGTTCTTC. This gives the protein CASSYSIQRSYNEQFF.

The rearrangement links TRBV7-9 to TRBJ2-1; possibly TRBD2 for D (6 bases). The CDR3 length is 14 residues. Trimming stripped 8 bases from V and 3 bases from J, with 14 bases between. Germline values: CDR1 SEHNR, CDR2 FQNEAQ (reference sequence). CDR3 coding DNA: TGTGCCAGCGGGGCCGGGGACTTCTACAATGAGCAGTTCTTC. Its translation is CASGAGDFYNEQFF.